Listed here is a single TCR beta chain. This clone was seen a few times. This clone's antigen is unknown. The sample holds no much larger clone one base away, and base qualities are not on file. The cohort was made up of roughly 670 healthy bone marrow donors. All cohort members were sampled while nominally healthy, although unrecorded immune exposures were likely present. The donor was CMV seronegative and belonged to the group of several hundred seronegative cohort members. A peripheral blood sample was provided by each donor, and peripheral blood mononuclear cells were used for TCR beta sequencing. The Qiagen DNeasy Blood Extraction Kit was used to extract genomic DNA from the blood cell samples. This sample is drawn from a study of cytomegalovirus exposure and HLA in healthy donors (dated by TCRdb to about 2017). Concerning the study at large: In an earlier analysis of roughly 500 of the donors, approximately 260 Gb of sequence data and 117 million unique TCR beta sequences from about 179 million T cells were reported. About 300 gigabases of sequencing data and around 85 million unique TCR sequences made up an early release that covered several hundred HLA-typed donors. Of the 300 to 450 genotyped donors, approximately 80% were placed in the genetic ancestry cluster associated with self-reported Caucasian donors. The study was designed to test whether signatures of past pathogen exposure could be identified by cataloging public T cell receptors. The study used immunosequencing to profile the T cell repertoires of approximately 640 subjects and linked those repertoires to cytomegalovirus serostatus. Besides the first cohort of around 670 subjects, a separate validation cohort made up of 120 or so different subjects was used. High-throughput TCR immunosequencing, statistical association of individual TCRs with disease status, and machine learning were combined to predict cytomegalovirus infection status. A later analysis re-analyzed previously published TCR beta repertoires from 666 donors and added high-resolution HLA genotyping to study TCR occurrence patterns. Rather than using new phenotypic data, the later analysis identified candidate immune exposures from TCR beta sequences and from how often those sequences occurred across donors. An earlier analysis of roughly 600 of the donors used high-throughput TCR beta sequencing to judge whether each TCR beta V gene segment behaved as functional or pseudogenic. Alongside the repertoire data, information on donor age, sex, ethnicity and CMV serostatus was compiled. Genome-wide SNP genotypes for about 55% of the 666 donors were used in a later genetic analysis, which treated that subset as a discovery cohort. Every repertoire in the discovery cohort had been generated on one and the same sequencing platform. HLA typing covered class I and class II loci at four-digit resolution. Typing coverage differed by locus: A, B, C, DRB1 and DQB1 were typed in about 620-630 donors, DQA1 in roughly 500, DPA1 in some 610, and DPB1 in just under 480. A few DR-DQ haplotypes were handled as single units for association and clustering because linkage in the cohort was strong. Among 398 genotyped donors of the cohort, an average of around 240,000 unique TCR beta nucleotide sequences was sequenced per donor, of which 15% to 20% were non-productive. Overall study outcomes, separate from this receptor: In a later analysis, 16,951 TCR beta sequences were associated with specific HLA alleles at a false discovery rate of 0.05. A later analysis reported that several top co-occurrence clusters appeared linked to parvovirus B19, influenza, CMV and Epstein-Barr virus. Correlated functional status among segregating V segments might be attributable to linkage disequilibrium, but an unknown experimental factor could not be ruled out. A cluster of highly shared sequence variants was judged likely to represent a technical artifact of the sequencing pipeline. Because HLA typing was unavailable for some donors at each locus, only the typed subset was used in association tests. In vitro tests confirmed that a few of the cytomegalovirus-associated TCR beta chains recognize cytomegalovirus antigens. A further reported finding was that TCR beta sequences accurately predicted the HLA-A and HLA-B alleles for most subjects in the first cohort. Most TCR sequences were seen in very few donors, while some public TCRs were found in many individuals. This cohort had only TCR beta chains sequenced, and the lack of alpha or paired-chain data limited which features could be detected. Because counts were too low, roughly 17 rarely observed V segments, including chromosome 9 orphons, were left out of the earlier analysis of 587 of the donors. A later analysis found that HLA-associated TCR beta chains were more clonally expanded and had lower generation probabilities than equally common non-associated chains. Assigning TCR associations to individual alleles was difficult when HLA alleles, especially DR and DQ, strongly co-occurred. A later genetic analysis reported fewer N-insertions in productive TCRs among donors in an Asian-associated ancestry cluster than the roughly 620-donor mean. Sequencing depth was assumed to be roughly uniform across donors in the presence/absence analyses, though that assumption may not hold. An association between a missense DCLRE1C variant and V-gene and J-gene trimming of TCR beta chains was found in a later genetic analysis and replicated in an independent cohort. The classifier was reported to diagnose cytomegalovirus status with high specificity and sensitivity in both the original cohort and the validation cohort. The authors suggested that the approach could potentially be extended to other disease states and immunological phenotypes. In a later analysis, most CMV-associated TCR beta chains were found to appear HLA-restricted, with HLA associations seemingly driven largely by CMV exposure. A later analysis found that TCR association rates varied across HLA loci, with DRB1 alleles showing the most associated TCRs and HLA-C alleles the fewest. The 87-base-pair reads could not distinguish some IMGT-functional V segments, including TRBV6-2 and TRBV6-3, so those segments were excluded. An earlier analysis of around 500 of the donors showed that most TCR beta V segments appeared in productive rearrangements either about 90% or about 30% of the time, which broadly matched IMGT annotations. In the study, about 150 TCR beta chains were listed as associated with cytomegalovirus. CMV serostatus was the only immune exposure information available for the cohort.

V is clipped by 6 bases and J by 2 bases, and the sequence between their germline boundaries is 10 bases long. Including the terminal cysteine and phenylalanine, the CDR3 comprises 13 residues. Just the 39-base CDR3 DNA is kept, in frame starting at base 1. As encoded in the germline V gene (reference sequence), CDR1 is SEHNR while CDR2 is FQNEAQ. Libraries were constructed by the immunoSEQ multiplex PCR assay. The multiplex PCR relied on a mix of 60 forward primers for TCR Vbeta segments and 13 reverse primers for TCR Jbeta segments. The CDR3 region of rearranged TCR beta genes was amplified from genomic DNA by a multiplex PCR assay. The amplified TCR beta libraries were sequenced on the Illumina HiSeq System as 87-base-pair reads. The study's processing was this. In a later analysis, tens of millions of unique TCR beta chains were counted across the 500 to 850 repertoires, and some 10 million of these chains were shared by at least two donors. Raw reads were error-corrected and collapsed into unique sequences by a nearest-neighbor algorithm in which closely related sequences were merged to remove PCR and sequencing errors. To assign V, D and J gene segments, CDR3 sequences were aligned to IMGT reference sequences. For a sequence to be retained, a match of at least six nucleotides to both a V gene segment and a J gene segment was required. A rearrangement counted as productive if the CDR3 had no stop codons and remained in frame with V and J, and every other rearrangement counted as non-productive. Following IMGT convention, CDR3 was defined as the stretch from the second conserved V-encoded cysteine to the conserved J-encoded phenylalanine. In an earlier analysis of more than 550 of the donors, sequences lacking an unambiguous match to a single V gene segment were excluded. In an earlier analysis of several hundred of the donors, V segments were called functional above 56.7% productive rearrangements and were called segregating when the between-donor standard deviation exceeded 5%. A statistical classification framework was built to diagnose cytomegalovirus status from the catalog of TCR beta chain sequences. V and J gene assignment, in a later analysis, came from comparing TCR nucleotide sequences with IMGT/GENE-DB human TR gene sequences. A later analysis assigned CDR3 sequences and most-parsimonious VDJ recombination scenarios with the TCRdist pipeline. In a later analysis, every TCR beta chain was defined by the combination of its CDR3 amino acid sequence and its V-gene family, and reads without a unique V-gene family were dropped. As a way to deal with suspected cross-contamination and a sequencing artifact, a later analysis dropped over 550 nucleotide sequences that were highly shared and had low generation probability. In a later analysis, a clonal expansion index for each public chain was calculated from normalized within-repertoire ranks of inferred template counts. Generation probabilities in a later analysis came from a VDJ recombination model fitted to out-of-frame rearrangements, and those results were checked against IGoR. In a later analysis, TCR-TCR, TCR-HLA and TCR-CMV co-occurrence was scored with hypergeometric tests, and a repertoire-size bias correction was applied to TCR pairs. False discovery rates were estimated in a later analysis by permuting HLA or CMV assignments 20 times. A later analysis grouped co-occurring TCRs with DBSCAN, adding TCRdist sequence similarity when clustering within HLA-allele-positive subsets. For co-occurrence clustering, repertoires with fewer than 30,000 or more than 120,000 public chains were excluded, along with about five repertoires with anomalous nucleotide sharing. In its TCRdb copy, this immuneACCESS table keeps in-frame sequences only and misses some clones. Where compared with another copy, unresolved V genes explain less than half of these, and the others have no known cause. V, J and clone size are those of that table, while D and trimming were read from the DNA. The sample includes about 160,000 clones, with 76% observed a single time. The top ten clonotypes cover over 1.2% of the sample.

Recombination linked TRBV7-9 to TRBJ1-1, with the D gene call left open. Source material: PBMCs. The receptor was isolated from a man aged 60-69 years in good health and CMV-seronegative. The CDR3 region has the sequence CASRNLHNTEAFF. The DNA sequence follows: TGTGCCAGCAGGAATTTACATAACACTGAAGCTTTCTTT.